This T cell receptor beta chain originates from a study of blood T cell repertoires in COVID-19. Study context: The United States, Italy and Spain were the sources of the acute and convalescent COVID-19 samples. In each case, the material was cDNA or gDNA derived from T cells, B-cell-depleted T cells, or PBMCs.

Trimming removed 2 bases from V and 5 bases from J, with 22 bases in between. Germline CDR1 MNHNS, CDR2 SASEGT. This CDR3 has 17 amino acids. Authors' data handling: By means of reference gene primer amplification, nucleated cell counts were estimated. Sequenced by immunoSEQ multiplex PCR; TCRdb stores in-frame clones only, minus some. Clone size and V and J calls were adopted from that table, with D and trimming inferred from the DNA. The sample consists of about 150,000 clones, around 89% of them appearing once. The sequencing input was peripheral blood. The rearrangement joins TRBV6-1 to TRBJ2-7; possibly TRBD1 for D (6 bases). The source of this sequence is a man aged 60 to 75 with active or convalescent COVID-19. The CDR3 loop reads CASSETLGANSPHEQYF. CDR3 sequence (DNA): TGTGCCAGCAGTGAAACCCTGGGGGCAAATTCCCCCCACGAGCAGTACTTC.